The present T cell receptor (beta chain) was sequenced within a study of blood T cell repertoires in COVID-19. On the study more broadly: T cells, B-cell-depleted T cells, or PBMCs provided the cDNA or gDNA that served as material.

This CDR3 has 14 residues. The V and J ends lost 0 bases and 3 bases, in that order; junction bases with no gene match: 0. Germline V gene data show CDR1 as MGHRA and CDR2 as YSYEKL. TCRdb's table, derived via immunoSEQ multiplex PCR, lists solely in-frame clones and lacks some. The table records 210,000 or so clones, around 84% of them present only once. The sequence came from a woman in her thirties or forties with acute COVID-19. The sequenced sample was PBMCs or T cells enriched from blood (not recorded which). The chain uses TRBV4-1 and TRBJ2-7; TRBD1 agrees at 9 bases. In nucleotides, the CDR3 is TGCGCCAGCAGCCAAGAGGACAGGGGCTACGAGCAGTACTTC. This gives the protein CASSQEDRGYEQYF.